The T cell receptor beta chain described here comes from a study of metastatic and nonmetastatic thyroid tumors. Study overall: Both malignant and benign thyroid patients supplied peripheral blood and tumor or nodule tissue samples, across which the repertoires of these patients were then compared.

Patients were all untreated before their thyroid surgery. As handled by the study authors: Clinicopathological groups supplied CDR3 differences that were used to build a distant-metastasis classifier for papillary thyroid cancer. TCRdb re-called the PCR reads via MiXCR. For this entry, the V and J calls and clone size follow TCRdb and not the study's own pipeline. This table holds under 25,000 clones, roughly a quarter found once. Study observations and caveats: Reports indicated that malignant thyroid tumors showed significantly higher TCR beta diversity than benign nodules did, in blood and tumor.

Turning to this clone: Antigen unknown.

Germline CDR1 is MNHEY and CDR2 is SVGAGI. The CDR3 runs to 12 residues. Trimming pared 4 bases from V and 5 bases from J, leaving 6 bases between. The source is a female donor with papillary thyroid cancer or a benign thyroid nodule (not recorded which). Some clones in this sample may be carry-over from other donors' samples. Sequencing was carried out using blood. The rearrangement links TRBV6-5 to TRBJ2-1; D gene uncertain. The CDR3 DNA reads as TGTGCCAGCAGTTCCGCAAACAATGAGCAGTTCTTC. Encoded protein: CASSSANNEQFF.